A single TCR beta chain is shown here with its context. Its antigen is undetermined. The PCR employed 60 Vbeta primers together with 13 Jbeta primers. The repertoire was sequenced with immunoSEQ multiplex PCR; TCRdb's copy has only in-frame clones and lacks some. The data show 100,000 or so clones, roughly 70% seen once. Per the germline V gene, CDR1 is SGHDT and CDR2 is YYEEEE. The ends were cut back, 2 bases at V and 7 bases at J, with 10 bases in the middle. The length of the CDR3 is 13 residues. The source of the sample is a study of cytomegalovirus exposure and HLA in healthy donors. General study results and limits: Most TCR beta V segments were productive about 90% or about 30% of the time in an earlier analysis. Evidence from a later analysis indicated that most CMV-associated TCR beta chains looked HLA-restricted.

The chain recombines TRBV5-6 with TRBJ1-5; D might be TRBD1 (5 bases). The receptor comes from a man in his fifties or sixties in good health and CMV-seronegative. The source material was PBMCs. This CDR3 reads CASSFQGGQPQHF. The CDR3 DNA follows: TGTGCCAGCAGCTTCCAGGGAGGACAGCCCCAGCATTTT.